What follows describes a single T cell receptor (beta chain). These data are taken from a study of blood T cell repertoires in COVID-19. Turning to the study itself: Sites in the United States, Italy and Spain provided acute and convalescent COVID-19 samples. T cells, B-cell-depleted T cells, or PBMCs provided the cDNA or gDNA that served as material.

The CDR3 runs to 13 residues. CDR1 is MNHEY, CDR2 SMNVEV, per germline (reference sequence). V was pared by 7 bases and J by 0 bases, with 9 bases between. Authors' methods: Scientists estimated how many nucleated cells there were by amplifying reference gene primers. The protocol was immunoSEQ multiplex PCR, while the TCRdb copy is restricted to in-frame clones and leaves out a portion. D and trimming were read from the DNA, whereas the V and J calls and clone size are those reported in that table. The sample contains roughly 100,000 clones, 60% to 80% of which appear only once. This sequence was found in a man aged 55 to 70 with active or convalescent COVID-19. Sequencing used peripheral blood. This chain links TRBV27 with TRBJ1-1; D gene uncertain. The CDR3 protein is CASTKTVNTEAFF. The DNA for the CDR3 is TGTGCCAGCACTAAAACAGTGAACACTGAAGCTTTCTTT.